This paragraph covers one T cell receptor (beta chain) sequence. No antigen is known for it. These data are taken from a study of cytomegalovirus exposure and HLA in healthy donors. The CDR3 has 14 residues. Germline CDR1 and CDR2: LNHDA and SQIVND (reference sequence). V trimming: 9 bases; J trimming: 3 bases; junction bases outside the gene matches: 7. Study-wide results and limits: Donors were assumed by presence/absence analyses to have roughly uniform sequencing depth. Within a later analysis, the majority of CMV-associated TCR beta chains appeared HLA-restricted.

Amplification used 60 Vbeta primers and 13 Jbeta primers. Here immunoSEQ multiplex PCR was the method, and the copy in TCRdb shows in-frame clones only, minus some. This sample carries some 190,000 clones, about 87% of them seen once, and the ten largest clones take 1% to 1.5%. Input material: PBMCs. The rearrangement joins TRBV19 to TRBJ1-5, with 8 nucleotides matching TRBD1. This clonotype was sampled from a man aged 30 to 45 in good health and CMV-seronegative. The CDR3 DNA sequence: TGTGCCAGCGGACAGGGAGGGCCCAATCAGCCCCAGCATTTT. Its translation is CASGQGGPNQPQHF.